This is a list of T cell receptor beta chains from one sample in a study of blood T cell repertoires in COVID-19. Here immunoSEQ multiplex PCR was the method, and the copy in TCRdb shows in-frame clones only, minus some. The repertoire includes approximately 290,000 clones, approximately 90% of them detected once, and 2% to 2.5% sits in the top ten. Source material: peripheral blood. All receptors derive from a woman aged 25 to 39 with COVID-19, enrolled during active disease. Both conserved end residues are part of each CDR3. Fields, in order: clone size, V gene, D gene, J gene, CDR3 protein, CDR3 DNA. D genes are given only for firm matches. Clone size appears in some rows only: once, few, many, or a class for an expanded clone.

-	TRBV27	-	TRBJ1-1	CASSLYSGVNTEAFF	TGTGCCAGCAGTTTATATTCGGGTGTGAACACTGAAGCTTTCTTT
-	TRBV2	-	TRBJ1-2	CASSENGRANYGYTF	TGTGCCAGCAGTGAAAATGGGAGAGCTAACTATGGCTACACCTTC
-	TRBV6-1	-	TRBJ1-5	CASSELRNREGQPQHF	TGTGCCAGCAGTGAATTAAGGAACAGGGAGGGTCAGCCCCAGCATTTT
-	TRBV6-1	TRBD1	TRBJ1-1	CASSDGQGGGWVTEAFF	TGTGCCAGCAGTGACGGGCAGGGGGGAGGATGGGTCACTGAAGCTTTCTTT
-	TRBV5-4	TRBD1	TRBJ2-1	CASRNYRDRDPNEQFF	TGTGCCAGCAGGAACTACCGGGACAGGGACCCCAATGAGCAGTTCTTC
-	TRBV5-1	-	TRBJ1-2	CASSLAGGGNYGYTF	TGCGCCAGCAGCTTGGCCGGCGGGGGTAACTATGGCTACACCTTC
-	TRBV29-1	-	TRBJ1-4	CSAGGANEKLFF	TGCAGCGCGGGGGGAGCTAATGAAAAACTGTTTTTT
-	TRBV4-2	-	TRBJ1-4	CASSQTKHPGGEKLFF	TGTGCCAGCAGCCAGACCAAACATCCCGGGGGGGAAAAACTGTTTTTT
-	TRBV5-6	-	TRBJ1-4	CASSFGGEKLFF	TGTGCCAGCAGCTTCGGGGGTGAAAAACTGTTTTTT
-	TRBV12-5	TRBD1	TRBJ2-2	CASGTGVVGTGELFF	TGTGCTAGTGGGACAGGGGTCGTCGGGACCGGGGAGCTGTTTTTT
-	TRBV11-2	TRBD1	TRBJ2-1	CASSFRQGNEQFF	TGTGCCAGCAGCTTTAGACAGGGTAATGAGCAGTTCTTC
-	TRBV25-1	TRBD2	TRBJ2-2	CASSDPGTRGTGELFF	TGTGCCAGCAGTGATCCCGGGACTAGAGGGACCGGGGAGCTGTTTTTT
-	TRBV11-2	TRBD1	TRBJ2-1	CASSLVQGVISNEQFF	TGTGCCAGCAGCCTAGTACAGGGGGTGATCTCAAATGAGCAGTTCTTC
-	TRBV7-6	TRBD1	TRBJ2-1	CASSLEGQGAYNEQFF	TGTGCCAGCAGCTTAGAGGGACAGGGTGCCTACAATGAGCAGTTCTTC
-	TRBV7-6	TRBD1	TRBJ2-7	CASSLVGQPYYEQYF	TGTGCCAGCAGCTTAGTGGGACAGCCATACTACGAGCAGTACTTC
-	TRBV5-1	TRBD2	TRBJ2-3	CASSVGLANTDTQYF	TGCGCCAGCAGCGTAGGACTAGCGAACACAGATACGCAGTATTTT
-	TRBV5-4	-	TRBJ1-4	CASSLDSSNEKLFF	TGTGCCAGCAGCTTGGATTCTTCTAATGAAAAACTGTTTTTT
-	TRBV21-1	-	TRBJ1-4	CASSKGYRRGCLPCPEKLFF	TGTGCCAGCAGCAAAGGGTACAGAAGGGGCTGCCTTCCCTGTCCGGAAAAACTGTTTTTT
-	TRBV7-9	TRBD1	TRBJ1-2	CASSEGTGSGYGYTF	TGTGCCAGCAGCGAAGGGACAGGGTCGGGCTATGGCTACACCTTC
-	TRBV19	TRBD1	TRBJ1-2	CASSKTTGNGYTF	TGTGCCAGTAGTAAAACGACAGGGAATGGCTACACCTTC
once	TRBV5-1	-	TRBJ1-4	CASRISTSNEKLFF	TGCGCCAGCAGAATAAGCACTTCTAATGAAAAACTGTTTTTT
-	TRBV6-2/TRBV6-3	-	TRBJ1-1	CASSYPADTEAFF	TGTGCCAGCAGTTATCCCGCGGACACTGAAGCTTTCTTT
-	TRBV15	-	TRBJ1-5	CATSRPRADSIRQHF	TGTGCCACCAGCAGACCGAGGGCCGACTCCATCCGCCAGCATTTT
-	TRBV6-6	TRBD1	TRBJ1-5	CASSRQGGTYSNQPQHF	TGTGCCAGCAGTCGACAGGGAGGGACTTATAGCAATCAGCCCCAGCATTTT
-	TRBV10-2	-	TRBJ1-4	CASSENRWSEKLFF	TGCGCCAGCAGTGAGAACAGGTGGAGTGAAAAACTGTTTTTT
-	TRBV5-1	TRBD1	TRBJ1-1	CASSGQGAGTEAFF	TGCGCCAGCAGCGGACAGGGGGCAGGCACTGAAGCTTTCTTT
-	TRBV28	TRBD2	TRBJ2-3	CASSHSGLAGATDTQYF	TGTGCCAGCAGTCACTCCGGGCTAGCGGGAGCAACAGATACGCAGTATTTT
once	TRBV19	-	TRBJ2-5	CASSIGQDSKRTQYF	TGTGCCAGTAGTATAGGTCAGGACAGCAAGAGGACACAGTACTTC
-	TRBV29-1	-	TRBJ2-5	CSVEDGGRQTQYF	TGCAGCGTTGAAGACGGGGGGCGGCAGACCCAGTACTTC
-	TRBV3-1/TRBV3-2	-	TRBJ1-3	CASSQAPLSANSGNTIYF	TGTGCCAGCAGCCAAGCCCCCTTGAGTGCAAACTCTGGAAACACCATATATTTT
-	TRBV5-1	TRBD2	TRBJ2-2	CASSSTSVSATGELFF	TGCGCCAGCAGCAGTACTAGCGTTTCGGCCACCGGGGAGCTGTTTTTT
-	TRBV6-1	TRBD1	TRBJ2-7	CASSELWTGGEQYF	TGTGCCAGCAGTGAACTTTGGACAGGGGGCGAGCAGTACTTC
-	TRBV3-1/TRBV3-2	TRBD1	TRBJ2-1	CASSQGSQGAGNEQFF	TGTGCCAGCAGCCAAGGTTCTCAGGGGGCCGGCAATGAGCAGTTCTTC
-	TRBV20-1	TRBD1	TRBJ1-1	CSASRTGDTEAFF	TGCAGTGCTAGTCGGACAGGGGACACTGAAGCTTTCTTT
-	TRBV5-4	-	TRBJ2-7	CASSLGRASSYEQYF	TGTGCCAGCAGCTTGGGGCGGGCCTCTTCCTACGAGCAGTACTTC